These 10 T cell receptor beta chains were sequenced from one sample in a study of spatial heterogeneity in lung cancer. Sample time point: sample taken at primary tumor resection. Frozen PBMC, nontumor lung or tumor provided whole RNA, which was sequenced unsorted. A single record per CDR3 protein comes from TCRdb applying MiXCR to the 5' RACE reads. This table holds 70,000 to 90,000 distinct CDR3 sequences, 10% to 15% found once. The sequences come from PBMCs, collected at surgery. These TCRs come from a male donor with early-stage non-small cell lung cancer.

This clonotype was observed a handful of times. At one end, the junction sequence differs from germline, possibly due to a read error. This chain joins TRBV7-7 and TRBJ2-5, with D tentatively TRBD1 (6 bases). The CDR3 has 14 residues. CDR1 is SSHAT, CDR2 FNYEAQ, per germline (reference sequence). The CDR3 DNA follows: TGTGCTAGCAGCTTGGACAGTAACCAAGAGACCCAGTACTTC. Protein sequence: CASSLDSNQETQYF.

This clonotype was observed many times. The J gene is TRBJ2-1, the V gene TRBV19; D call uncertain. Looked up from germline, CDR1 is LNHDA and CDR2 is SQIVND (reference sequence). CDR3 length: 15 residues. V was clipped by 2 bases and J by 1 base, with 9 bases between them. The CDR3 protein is CASSISLGSYNEQFF. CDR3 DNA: TGTGCCAGTAGTATAAGTCTGGGGTCCTACAATGAGCAGTTCTTC.

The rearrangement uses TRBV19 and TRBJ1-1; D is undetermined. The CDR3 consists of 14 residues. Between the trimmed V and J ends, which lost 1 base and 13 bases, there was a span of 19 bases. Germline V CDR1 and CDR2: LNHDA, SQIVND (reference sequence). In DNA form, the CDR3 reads TGTGCCAGTAGTATAGGGCTGAATCCCTTGTCGGTTTTCTTT. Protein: CASSIGLNPLSVFF. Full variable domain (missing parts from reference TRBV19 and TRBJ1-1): DGGITQSPKYLFRKEGQNVTLSCEQNLNHDAMYWYRQDPGQGLRLIYYSQIVNDFQKGDIAEGYSVSREKKESFPLTVTSAQKNPTAFYLCASSIGLNPLSVFFGQGTRLTVV.

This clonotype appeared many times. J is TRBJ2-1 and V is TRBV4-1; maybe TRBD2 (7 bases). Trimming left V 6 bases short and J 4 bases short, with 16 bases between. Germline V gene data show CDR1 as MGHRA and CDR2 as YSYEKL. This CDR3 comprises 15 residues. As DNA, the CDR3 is TGCGCCAGCAGGGAACAGGGAGGGCCATACAATGAGCAGTTCTTC. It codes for CASREQGGPYNEQFF.

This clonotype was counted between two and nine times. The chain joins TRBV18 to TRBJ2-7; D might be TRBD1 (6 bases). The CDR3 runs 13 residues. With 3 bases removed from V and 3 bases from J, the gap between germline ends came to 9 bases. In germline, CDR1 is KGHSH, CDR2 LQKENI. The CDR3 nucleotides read TGTGCCAGCTCACCCAAACAGGGCTACGAGCAGTACTTC. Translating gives CASSPKQGYEQYF.

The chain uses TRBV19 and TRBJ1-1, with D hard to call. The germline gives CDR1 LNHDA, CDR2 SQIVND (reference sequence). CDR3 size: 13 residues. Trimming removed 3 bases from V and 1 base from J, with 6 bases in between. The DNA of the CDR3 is TGTGCCAGTAGTATTGTCAGGAACACTGAAGCTTTCTTT. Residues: CASSIVRNTEAFF.

This chain's CDR3 is CASSLSGADTQYF. As DNA, the CDR3 is TGTGCCAGCAGTTTATCCGGGGCAGATACGCAGTATTTT. The chain has TRBV12-3 or TRBV12-4 and TRBJ2-3, with D maybe TRBD2 (5 bases). The length of the CDR3 is 13 residues. Trimming shortened V by 2 bases and J by 4 bases, and 7 bases separated the two germline ends.

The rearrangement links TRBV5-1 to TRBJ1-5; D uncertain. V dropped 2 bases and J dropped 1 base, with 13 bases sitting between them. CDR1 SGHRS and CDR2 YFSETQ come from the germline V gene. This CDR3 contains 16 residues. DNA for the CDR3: TGCGCCAGCAGCTTAAACGGTCTCCGCAGCAATCAGCCCCAGCATTTT. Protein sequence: CASSLNGLRSNQPQHF.

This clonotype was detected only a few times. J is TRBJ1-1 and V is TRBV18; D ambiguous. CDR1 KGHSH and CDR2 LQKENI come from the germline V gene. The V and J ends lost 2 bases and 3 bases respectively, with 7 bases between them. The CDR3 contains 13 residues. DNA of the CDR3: TGTGCCAGCTCACCAGGTACTGACACTGAAGCTTTCTTT. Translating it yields CASSPGTDTEAFF.

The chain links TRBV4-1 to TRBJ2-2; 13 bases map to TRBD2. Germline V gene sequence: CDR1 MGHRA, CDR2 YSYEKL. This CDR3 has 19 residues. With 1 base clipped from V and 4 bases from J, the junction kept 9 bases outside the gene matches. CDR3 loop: CASSQAPGLAGRGTGELFF. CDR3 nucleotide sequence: TGCGCCAGCAGCCAAGCGCCGGGACTAGCGGGAAGAGGCACCGGGGAGCTGTTTTTT.